These 22 T cell receptor beta chains were sequenced from one sample in a study of T cell responses to AZD1222 COVID-19 vaccine. Produced via immunoSEQ multiplex PCR; TCRdb's table is partial and in-frame only. The sample includes tens of thousands of clones, approximately 90% of them seen just once. Sample: peripheral blood, taken on day 0 of AZD1222 vaccination. The source of these receptors is an adult in good health.

V usage is TRBV6-2 or TRBV6-3 and J usage is TRBJ1-2; possible D gene TRBD1, 5 bases. The CDR3 spans 14 residues. CDR1 is MNHEY, CDR2 SVGEGT, per germline. The germline V and J ends were trimmed by 6 bases and 5 bases, with 16 bases remaining between them. In DNA form, the CDR3 reads TGTGCCAGCAGCCGAACCGGGGCCGGGTATGGCTACACCTTC. Protein: CASSRTGAGYGYTF.

The chain employs TRBV5-1 and TRBJ2-1, with 8 bases that match TRBD1. CDR3 size: 15 residues. V lost 3 bases, J lost 4 bases, and 6 bases stayed unmatched. Germline assignment: CDR1 SGHRS and CDR2 YFSETQ. CDR3 DNA sequence: TGCGCCAGCAGCTCACAGGGGGAGGTGTACAATGAGCAGTTCTTC. Amino acids: CASSSQGEVYNEQFF.

This clone occurred a few times. The J gene is TRBJ2-2, the V gene TRBV27, with D unclear. This CDR3 comprises 15 residues. With 5 bases removed from V and 3 bases from J, the gap between germline ends came to 13 bases. Germline V gene data show CDR1 as MNHEY and CDR2 as SMNVEV (reference sequence). The CDR3 region has the DNA TGTGCCAGCAGTCCCTCCCGTCTTCACACCGGGGAGCTGTTTTTT. Amino acids: CASSPSRLHTGELFF.

Only a few counts were recorded for this clone. The chain recombines TRBV9 with TRBJ1-1; no firm D call. CDR1 and CDR2 (germline): SGDLS, YYNGEE. The V end was cut by 4 bases, the J end by 5 bases, with 9 bases between. This CDR3 has 12 amino acids. The CDR3 protein is CASSNLGTEAFF. The CDR3 bases are TGTGCCAGCAGCAACCTAGGGACTGAAGCTTTCTTT.

This chain links TRBV4-1 with TRBJ1-1, with D perhaps TRBD1 (5 bases). This CDR3 region has 15 residues. With 6 bases removed from V and 1 base from J, the gap between germline ends came to 15 bases. Germline V gene lookup returns CDR1 MGHRA and CDR2 YSYEKL. CDR3 DNA sequence: TGCGCCAGCAGTTACGTAGGGGACGAGAACACTGAAGCTTTCTTT. Protein sequence: CASSYVGDENTEAFF.

The chain employs TRBV19 and TRBJ2-2; D tentatively reads TRBD1 or TRBD2 (7 bases each). V was trimmed by 7 bases and J by 3 bases, leaving 18 bases between them. The germline V gene has CDR1 LNHDA and CDR2 SQIVND (reference sequence). The CDR3 totals 16 residues. Written as DNA, the CDR3 is TGTGCCAGTACGGGAGGAGGGGGCTGGGACACCGGGGAGCTGTTTTTT. Translation gives CASTGGGGWDTGELFF.

This clone was counted many times. This sequence joins TRBV7-8 and TRBJ2-7; possible D gene TRBD2, 6 bases. This CDR3 has 16 residues. Trimming cost V 0 bases and J 5 bases, with 17 bases left between them. Germline CDR1 SGHVS, CDR2 FQNEAQ. The CDR3 loop is CASSLALGRGGHEQYF. The CDR3 bases are TGTGCCAGCAGCTTAGCGCTAGGAAGGGGAGGCCACGAGCAGTACTTC.

This chain links TRBV29-1 with TRBJ2-7, with D hard to call. The CDR3 contains 14 residues. V shed 1 base and J shed 3 bases, with 13 bases lying between them. Germline-derived CDR1 and CDR2 are SQVTM and ANQGSEA. The CDR3, as DNA: TGCAGCGTTGAAGGGTCGAATGATGTCTACGAGCAGTACTTC. Amino acids: CSVEGSNDVYEQYF.

The V and J genes are TRBV9 and TRBJ2-7; 9 positions match TRBD1. The CDR3 covers 14 residues. The germline V gene encodes CDR1 SGDLS and CDR2 YYNGEE. The ends lost 4 bases at V and 5 bases at J; junction bases unmatched: 7. The CDR3, as DNA: TGTGCCAGCAGCACGGCCGGGACAGGGAACGAGCAGTACTTC. Amino acids: CASSTAGTGNEQYF.

This clone came up once. Here the CDR3 DNA reads TGTGCCAGCAGCTCGTACAGGCGTAACTATGGCTACACCTTC. Amino acids: CASSSYRRNYGYTF. The chain recombines TRBV12-1 with TRBJ1-2; the table calls TRBD1, which could not be checked here. TRBV12-1 is a listed pseudogene. The CDR3 has 14 amino acids.

The J gene is TRBJ2-2, the V gene TRBV19, with TRBD1 matching over 8 bases. In germline, CDR1 is LNHDA, CDR2 SQIVND (reference sequence). This CDR3 contains 15 residues. V was clipped by 3 bases and J by 4 bases; unmatched bases: 4. As DNA, the CDR3 is TGTGCCAGTAGTATGGGACAGGTCGGCACCGGGGAGCTGTTTTTT. Residues: CASSMGQVGTGELFF.

The rearrangement uses TRBV30 and TRBJ1-6, with D tentatively TRBD1 (6 bases). Trimming took off 8 bases at V and 7 bases at J, with 18 bases between the two ends. Germline values: CDR1 GTSNPN, CDR2 SVGIG (reference sequence). This CDR3 comprises 14 residues. CDR3 loop: CAGTLGGSNSPLHF. The CDR3 bases are TGTGCCGGGACACTAGGGGGGAGCAATTCACCCCTCCACTTT.

This chain joins TRBV27 and TRBJ1-5; D unclear. Deletions cut 7 bases from V and 2 bases from J, with 12 bases between. CDR3 length equals 14 residues. CDR1 and CDR2 from the germline V gene are MNHEY and SMNVEV (reference sequence). In DNA, the CDR3 is TGTGCCAGCAAACGGAGTGTAGGCAATCAGCCCCAGCATTTT. Amino acid sequence: CASKRSVGNQPQHF.

This clone occurred a few times. V usage is TRBV11-3 and J usage is TRBJ1-1; D is undetermined. V lost 0 bases, J lost 6 bases, and 5 bases lay in between. This CDR3 contains 12 residues. The germline gives CDR1 SGHNT, CDR2 YENEEA. CDR3 DNA sequence: TGTGCCAGCAGCTTAGAAGGTGCTGAAGCTTTCTTT. This translates into CASSLEGAEAFF.

V is TRBV3-1 (or the pseudogene TRBV3-2) and J is TRBJ2-2; D is unresolved. CDR3 size: 14 residues. Germline CDR1 and CDR2: LGHDT and YNNKEL (reference sequence). V lost 2 bases and J 0 bases, leaving 4 bases between the germline ends. CDR3 sequence reads: CASSQQPNTGELFF. For the CDR3, the DNA is TGTGCCAGCAGCCAACAGCCGAACACCGGGGAGCTGTTTTTT.

V and J are TRBV5-1 and TRBJ1-3, with D possibly being TRBD1 (5 bases). Germline loops: CDR1 SGHRS, CDR2 YFSETQ. The V and J ends lost 4 bases and 4 bases respectively, with 15 bases between them. CDR3 length: 15 amino acids. The CDR3 region is CASSMSGLVGNTIYF. For the CDR3, the DNA is TGCGCCAGCAGCATGTCGGGACTAGTGGGAAACACCATATATTTT.

The rearrangement joins TRBV19 to TRBJ2-1; 8 positions match TRBD1. Germline V CDR1 and CDR2: LNHDA, SQIVND (reference sequence). V lost 10 bases to trimming and J lost 10 bases; unmatched junction nucleotides: 6. The CDR3 runs to 11 residues. CDR3 sequence reads: CAIRTGQEQFF. CDR3 DNA sequence: TGTGCCATCAGGACAGGGCAGGAGCAGTTCTTC.

The CDR3 DNA follows: TGCAGCGTTGATGCTAGCGGGAGCTTTTATACGCAGTATTTT. It translates to CSVDASGSFYTQYF. The rearrangement links TRBV29-1 to TRBJ2-3, with 10 bases identical to TRBD2. The germline gives CDR1 SQVTM, CDR2 ANQGSEA. The CDR3 has 14 amino acids. The trim removed 3 bases at V and 7 bases at J, leaving 7 bases unmatched.

This clone was seen a single time. The V and J genes are TRBV5-1 and TRBJ1-1; TRBD1 is a possible D gene (5 bases). Germline CDR1 is SGHRS and CDR2 is YFSETQ. The ends were cut back, 0 bases at V and 3 bases at J, with 12 bases in the middle. The CDR3 contains 15 residues. This CDR3 is CASSLARAGYTEAFF. The CDR3 region has the DNA TGCGCCAGCAGCTTGGCCAGGGCAGGTTACACTGAAGCTTTCTTT.

This chain links TRBV5-4 with TRBJ2-5, with D possibly TRBD2 on 6 matching bases. The CDR3 contains 15 residues. Trimming removed 3 bases at V and 5 bases at J, with 17 bases between. CDR1 and CDR2 (germline): SGHNT, YYREEE (reference sequence). The DNA for the CDR3 is TGTGCCAGCAGCTCCCCTCACGGGAGCGGGGAGACCCAGTACTTC. Its protein is CASSSPHGSGETQYF.

V and J are TRBV6-6 and TRBJ1-2; D gene ambiguous. The CDR3 has 13 amino acids. From germline, CDR1 is MNHNY and CDR2 SVGAGI (reference sequence). Trimming cost V 7 bases and J 0 bases, with 9 bases left between them. The CDR3 here is CASTSTANYGYTF. The CDR3 nucleotides are TGTGCCAGCACTTCGACTGCTAACTATGGCTACACCTTC.

The chain combines TRBV30 with TRBJ2-7; 8 nucleotides align to TRBD1. Trimming took 4 bases from V and 5 from J; bases not matched to a gene: 16. The CDR3 is 16 residues long. CDR1 and CDR2 from the germline V gene are GTSNPN and SVGIG (reference sequence). The CDR3 nucleotides are TGTGCCTGGACTAGCTTTCCGGACAGGGACATCAACGAGCAGTACTTC. Translating gives CAWTSFPDRDINEQYF.